Below are 30 T cell receptor beta chains sequenced from a single sample in a study of cytotoxic CD8 clonotypes in ibrutinib-treated CLL. Generated by immunoSEQ multiplex PCR, the TCRdb table keeps only in-frame clones and is missing some. Found here are 200,000 to 250,000 clones, approximately 79% of them singletons; the top ten hold 11%. Source: PBMCs, taken after 12 months of ibrutinib treatment. The receptors come from a human donor with chronic lymphocytic leukemia.

The chain is built from TRBV2 and TRBJ1-2; the D is unclear. The CDR3 is 14 amino acids. Germline loops: CDR1 SNHLY, CDR2 FYNNEI. Trimming stripped 2 bases from V and 7 bases from J, with 14 bases between. CDR3 in amino acids: CASSERPPEGGYTF. The CDR3 nucleotides are TGTGCCAGCAGTGAACGGCCGCCTGAGGGTGGCTACACCTTC.

A remark on this clone: This same CDR3 is encoded by further DNA sequences in the sample. The genes are TRBV20-1 and TRBJ2-7; D is unclear. Germline lookup yields CDR1 DFQATT and CDR2 SNEGSKA (reference sequence). This CDR3 spans 11 amino acids. V was shortened by 0 bases and J by 3 bases, with 3 bases between the two germline ends. The CDR3 spells CSARDSYEQYF. The CDR3 DNA is TGCAGTGCTAGAGACAGCTACGAGCAGTACTTC.

This clone was recorded a few times. The chain carries TRBV6-5 and TRBJ1-1; D remains ambiguous. The germline V gene encodes CDR1 MNHEY and CDR2 SVGAGI. CDR3 length equals 15 residues. V lost 5 bases, J lost 8 bases, and 21 bases lay in between. Written as DNA, the CDR3 is TGTGCCAGCAGTCTAAGCCTGCCGTTGGGTCGAGAAGCTTTCTTT. It yields the protein CASSLSLPLGREAFF.

This chain uses TRBV2 with TRBJ2-3; 10 positions match TRBD1. The CDR3 runs to 16 residues. Germline CDR1 is SNHLY and CDR2 is FYNNEI. With 3 bases clipped from V and 5 bases from J, the junction kept 8 bases outside the gene matches. For the CDR3, the DNA is TGTGCCAGCAGTGATGGACAGGGGGGAGCGGGAGATACGCAGTATTTT. It specifies CASSDGQGGAGDTQYF.

This clone was found once. This chain joins TRBV5-5 and TRBJ2-7; D may be TRBD1 or TRBD2 (5 bases each). V was clipped by 4 bases and J by 4 bases, with 18 bases between them. Germline loops: CDR1 SGHKS, CDR2 YYEKEE (reference sequence). This CDR3 is built from 15 residues. The CDR3 region is CASSQPRGSLYEQYF. Here the CDR3 DNA reads TGTGCCAGCAGCCAACCGAGGGGATCTTTATACGAGCAGTACTTC.

The chain employs TRBV11-3 and TRBJ1-1, with D possibly TRBD1 on 6 matching bases. The V end lost 6 bases, the J end lost 7 bases, and 15 bases lay between the germline ends. CDR1 SGHNT and CDR2 YENEEA come from the germline V gene. The CDR3 sequence is 13 residues long. The CDR3 DNA reads as TGTGCCAGCAGTGTTACAGGGAGTGGTGAAGCTTTCTTT. As protein: CASSVTGSGEAFF.

This chain connects TRBV7-9 to TRBJ1-5; no firm D call. The CDR3 consists of 14 residues. The V gene lost 3 bases and the J gene lost 0 bases, with 6 bases spanning the gap. CDR1 and CDR2 (germline): SEHNR, FQNEAQ (reference sequence). The CDR3: CASSFQGSNQPQHF. The DNA of the CDR3 is TGTGCCAGCAGCTTCCAAGGTAGCAATCAGCCCCAGCATTTT.

A note on this clone: Other nucleotide sequences from this sample produce the same CDR3. This chain uses TRBV5-1 with TRBJ2-7; tentative D call: TRBD1 (5 bases). V was trimmed by 0 bases and J by 0 bases, leaving 7 bases between them. The CDR3 consists of 14 residues. The germline CDR1 and CDR2 sequences are SGHRS and YFSETQ. DNA for the CDR3: TGCGCCAGCAGCTTGGGGGGCAGCTCCTACGAGCAGTACTTC. Its translation: CASSLGGSSYEQYF.

This clone was detected once. The chain carries TRBV27 and TRBJ2-5; 8 bases align to TRBD1. Germline values: CDR1 MNHEY, CDR2 SMNVEV (reference sequence). The CDR3 length is 14 residues. V lost 4 bases to trimming and J lost 4 bases; unmatched junction nucleotides: 5. The chain's CDR3 is CASSYQTGAETQYF. Here the CDR3 DNA reads TGTGCCAGCAGTTACCAGACAGGGGCAGAGACCCAGTACTTC.

J is TRBJ2-7 and V is TRBV11-3; D is possibly TRBD2 (5 bases). The germline V and J ends were trimmed by 0 bases and 6 bases, with 15 bases remaining between them. There are 15 residues in the CDR3. Looked up from germline, CDR1 is SGHNT and CDR2 is YENEEA. The CDR3 nucleotides read TGTGCCAGCAGCTTAGATCGCGGGCCATCCAGCGAGCAGTACTTC. Translation: CASSLDRGPSSEQYF.

The V gene is TRBV7-6, the J gene TRBJ2-1; 11 nucleotides line up with TRBD2. V lost 5 bases, J lost 3 bases, and 6 bases stayed unmatched. This CDR3 is built from 16 residues. CDR1 is SGHVS and CDR2 is FNYEAQ in the germline V gene. CDR3 nucleotides: TGTGCCAGCAGCAGCAGACTAGCGGGAATCTACAATGAGCAGTTCTTC. Translating it yields CASSSRLAGIYNEQFF.

The V call is TRBV6-5, the J call TRBJ2-3; possible D gene TRBD2, 6 bases. Germline CDR1 is MNHEY and CDR2 is SVGAGI. The CDR3 has 15 residues. V lost 2 bases and J 0 bases, leaving 9 bases between the germline ends. Written as DNA, the CDR3 is TGTGCCAGCAGTTACGTACTAGCAAGCACAGATACGCAGTATTTT. Translating gives CASSYVLASTDTQYF.

The chain employs TRBV6-1 and TRBJ1-5; D unclear. V was cut by 2 bases and J by 7 bases, with 9 bases left in between. Germline CDR1 is MNHNS and CDR2 is SASEGT. CDR3 length: 13 amino acids. The CDR3 DNA sequence: TGTGCCAGCAGTGAAAATTCACGACAGCCCCAGCATTTT. The encoded protein is CASSENSRQPQHF.

This sequence joins TRBV27 and TRBJ1-2; TRBD1 aligns across 7 bases. V was clipped by 0 bases and J by 6 bases; unmatched bases: 10. Germline assignment: CDR1 MNHEY and CDR2 SMNVEV (reference sequence). There are 16 residues in the CDR3. The CDR3, as DNA: TGTGCCAGCAGTTTATCCGCTCGGGACAGTTGGAATGGCTACACCTTC. The encoded protein is CASSLSARDSWNGYTF.

This chain joins TRBV7-2 and TRBJ2-5, with D perhaps matching TRBD1 (6 bases). The germline CDR1 and CDR2 sequences are SGHTA and FQGNSA. V dropped 4 bases and J dropped 1 base, with 10 bases sitting between them. CDR3 length: 14 residues. Here the CDR3 reads CASSSQGSQETQYF. The CDR3 DNA reads as TGTGCCAGCAGCTCTCAGGGGTCCCAAGAGACCCAGTACTTC.

The chain has TRBV2 and TRBJ1-1, with TRBD1 matching over 7 bases. With 8 bases clipped from V and 1 base from J, the junction kept 7 bases outside the gene matches. The CDR3 runs 14 residues. Germline-derived CDR1 and CDR2 are SNHLY and FYNNEI. This CDR3 is CASVEQGRNTEAFF. The DNA of the CDR3 is TGTGCCAGCGTCGAACAGGGGCGGAACACTGAAGCTTTCTTT.

The rearrangement links TRBV7-9 to TRBJ2-7; D possibly uses TRBD1 or TRBD2 (5 bases each). Trimming stripped 5 bases from V and 3 bases from J, with 17 bases between. Per germline, CDR1 SEHNR and CDR2 FQNEAQ (reference sequence). The CDR3 is 15 amino acids. This CDR3 reads CASSTPRDGHYEQYF. CDR3 nucleotide sequence: TGTGCCAGCAGCACGCCCCGGGACGGCCACTACGAGCAGTACTTC.

The chain uses TRBV13 and TRBJ2-3; D is ambiguous. The CDR3 spans 11 residues. Trimming took off 10 bases at V and 7 bases at J, with 12 bases between the two ends. Germline CDR1 and CDR2: PRHDT and FYEKMQ (reference sequence). This CDR3 reads CANTRTNTQYF. In DNA, the CDR3 is TGTGCCAACACTCGCACTAATACGCAGTATTTT.

The chain has TRBV6-1 and TRBJ1-2; D is undetermined. The CDR3 extends over 15 amino acids. Germline assignment: CDR1 MNHNS and CDR2 SASEGT. The ends were cut back, 2 bases at V and 4 bases at J, with 14 bases in the middle. The CDR3 sequence: CASSESVALVYGYTF. In DNA, the CDR3 is TGTGCCAGCAGTGAATCAGTTGCGCTGGTCTATGGCTACACCTTC.

V usage is TRBV7-9 and J usage is TRBJ2-7; TRBD1 is a possible D gene (6 bases). Trimming removed 4 bases at V and 5 bases at J, with 15 bases between. The V gene's germline CDR1 is SEHNR and CDR2 FQNEAQ (reference sequence). The length of the CDR3 is 14 residues. As DNA, the CDR3 is TGTGCCAGCAGCTCAGGGACAACTATGCACGAGCAGTACTTC. Amino acids: CASSSGTTMHEQYF.

This clone is a singleton in its sample. The J gene is TRBJ2-3, the V gene TRBV30; D not resolved. Per germline, CDR1 GTSNPN and CDR2 SVGIG (reference sequence). The CDR3 extends over 14 amino acids. V lost 5 bases, J lost 0 bases, and 12 bases lay in between. DNA of the CDR3: TGTGCCTGGGGGCAGAGCTCTAGCACAGATACGCAGTATTTT. Translating gives CAWGQSSSTDTQYF.

The chain couples TRBV6-1 to TRBJ1-5; 9 nucleotides agree with TRBD1. The germline CDR1 and CDR2 sequences are MNHNS and SASEGT. Trimming cost V 5 bases and J 3 bases; bases outside gene matches: 5. The CDR3 length is 15 residues. The CDR3 DNA reads TGTGCCAGCAGTAAACAGGGGGCCTCCAATCAGCCCCAGCATTTT. Translating it yields CASSKQGASNQPQHF.

The chain links TRBV27 to TRBJ1-1; D unresolved. CDR1 and CDR2 (germline): MNHEY, SMNVEV (reference sequence). This CDR3 is 13 amino acids long. V lost 5 bases, J lost 3 bases, and 10 bases lay in between. The CDR3 DNA sequence: TGTGCCAGCAGTCATGGGGAAGACACTGAAGCTTTCTTT. Amino acid sequence: CASSHGEDTEAFF.

This clone has just one count. The chain links TRBV27 to TRBJ2-2, with 7 bases that match TRBD2. After removal of 3 bases from V and 3 bases from J, the junction contained 10 bases not matched to a gene. Germline CDR1 and CDR2: MNHEY and SMNVEV (reference sequence). The CDR3 sequence is 17 residues long. CDR3 in amino acids: CASSFSTRGGDTGELFF. For the CDR3, the DNA is TGTGCCAGCAGTTTCTCCACAAGGGGAGGGGACACCGGGGAGCTGTTTTTT.

The chain joins TRBV10-3 to TRBJ2-7; weak D call: TRBD2 (5 bases). Germline V gene data show CDR1 as ENHRY and CDR2 as SYGVKD. The CDR3 contains 14 residues. Trimming left V 11 bases short and J 0 bases short, with 17 bases between. The CDR3 bases are TGTGCCTCACGCCCGGAGGCAGCCTCCTACGAGCAGTACTTC. Protein: CASRPEAASYEQYF.

The chain combines TRBV5-6 with TRBJ2-3; 10 bases are shared with TRBD2. J was trimmed by 6 bases and V by 4 bases; bases with no gene match: 11. The germline V gene has CDR1 SGHDT and CDR2 YYEEEE. This CDR3 comprises 16 residues. Here the CDR3 reads CASSPKLAGRGDTQYF. CDR3 in DNA: TGTGCCAGCAGCCCCAAACTAGCGGGGAGGGGGGATACGCAGTATTTT. The full variable domain, in which reference TRBV5-6 and TRBJ2-3 provide the parts outside the CDR3, is DAGVTQSPTHLIKTRGQQVTLRCSPKSGHDTVSWYQQALGQGPQFIFQYYEEEERQRGNFPDRFSGHQFPNYSSELNVNALLLGDSALYLCASSPKLAGRGDTQYFGPGTRLTVL.

On this clone itself: At one of its ends the junction is not consistent with the germline gene, which may arise from a read error. The chain combines TRBV11-2 with TRBJ2-5; no definite D call. This CDR3 has 12 residues. Germline lookup yields CDR1 SGHAT and CDR2 FQNNGV. The CDR3 protein is CASSPHQETQYF. The CDR3 bases are TGTGCCAGCAGCCCCCACCAGGAGACCCAGTACTTC.

V is TRBV19 and J is TRBJ2-2, with TRBD2 matching 12 bases. The CDR3 totals 18 residues. Germline-derived CDR1 and CDR2 are LNHDA and SQIVND (reference sequence). V was pared by 4 bases and J by 0 bases, with 6 bases of the junction left unmatched. The chain's CDR3 is CASSTQLAGGPNTGELFF. The CDR3 DNA reads TGTGCCAGTAGTACCCAACTAGCGGGAGGCCCGAACACCGGGGAGCTGTTTTTT.

V is TRBV5-1 and J is TRBJ2-7; D is unclear. In germline, CDR1 is SGHRS, CDR2 YFSETQ. V lost 0 bases to trimming and J lost 3 bases, with 7 bases between them. This CDR3 region has 13 residues. The CDR3 DNA reads TGCGCCAGCAGCTTGGGGCAGCGCTACGAGCAGTACTTC. This codes for CASSLGQRYEQYF.

This chain links TRBV2 with TRBJ1-1; no firm D call. Trimming took off 6 bases at V and 0 bases at J, with 8 bases between the two ends. The CDR3 is 13 amino acids. CDR1 and CDR2 from the germline V gene are SNHLY and FYNNEI. Written as DNA, the CDR3 is TGTGCCAGCAGCCCCACTTTGAACACTGAAGCTTTCTTT. Amino acid sequence: CASSPTLNTEAFF.